This is a list of T cell receptor beta chains from one sample in a study of blood T cell repertoires in COVID-19. Here immunoSEQ multiplex PCR was the method, and the copy in TCRdb shows in-frame clones only, minus some. This table has roughly 50,000 clones, 65% to 85% appearing once. The material sequenced was peripheral blood. These receptors came from a human donor with active or convalescent COVID-19. The donor label of this sample is uncertain. Each CDR3 is given with its conserved first and last residue. A D gene is named only where the DNA matches it firmly. For some rows the clone size is stated as once, few or many, or as a class when expanded; others skip it.

clone size	V gene	CDR3 length	D gene	J gene	CDR3 protein	CDR3 DNA
.	TRBV28	14	TRBD1	TRBJ1-4	CASNQQGADEKLFF	TGTGCCAGCAACCAACAGGGGGCGGACGAAAAACTGTTTTTT
.	TRBV5-6	15	TRBD2	TRBJ2-7	CASSGWASGSREQYF	TGTGCCAGCAGCGGCTGGGCTAGCGGGAGTAGGGAGCAGTACTTC
.	TRBV3-1/TRBV3-2	12	.	TRBJ1-2	CASSTGEYGYTF	TGTGCCAGCAGCACGGGAGAATATGGCTACACCTTC
.	TRBV20-1	10	.	TRBJ2-7	CSAMGTEQYF	TGCAGTGCTATGGGGACAGAGCAGTACTTC
.	TRBV4-2	15	.	TRBJ1-4	CASSQDTSYRGKLFF	TGTGCCAGCAGCCAAGATACCTCCTATCGAGGAAAACTGTTTTTT
.	TRBV6-5	14	.	TRBJ2-4	CASSYGQAKNIQYF	TGTGCCAGCAGTTACGGGCAAGCCAAAAACATTCAGTACTTC
.	TRBV9	15	.	TRBJ1-6	CASSVEEGYNSPLHF	TGTGCCAGCAGCGTAGAAGAGGGTTATAATTCACCCCTCCACTTT
once	TRBV5-4	15	TRBD2	TRBJ2-1	CASKGSGRARGEQFF	TGTGCCAGCAAAGGAAGCGGGAGGGCGCGGGGTGAGCAGTTCTTC
once	TRBV18	13	TRBD1	TRBJ1-2	CASSLQGDYGYTF	TGTGCCAGCTCCCTACAGGGGGACTATGGCTACACCTTC
.	TRBV7-9	14	.	TRBJ1-5	CASSYSGNHQPQHF	TGTGCCAGCAGCTACTCCGGGAACCATCAGCCCCAGCATTTT
.	TRBV7-8	17	.	TRBJ1-2	CASSLGQPRVARDGYTF	TGTGCCAGCAGCTTAGGACAGCCCCGAGTGGCCCGCGATGGCTACACCTTC
.	TRBV28	17	.	TRBJ1-6	CASSFAGILTYNSPLHF	TGTGCCAGCAGTTTCGCAGGGATACTTACCTATAATTCACCCCTCCACTTT
.	TRBV4-2	16	TRBD2	TRBJ2-7	CASSQGPGLVSYEQYF	TGTGCCAGCAGCCAAGGCCCGGGACTAGTCTCCTACGAGCAGTACTTC
.	TRBV28	13	.	TRBJ2-3	CASSNSAPDTQYF	TGTGCCAGCAGTAATAGCGCCCCAGATACGCAGTATTTT
.	TRBV5-1	15	TRBD1	TRBJ2-2	CASSLGDSYGGELFF	TGCGCCAGCAGCTTGGGGGACAGTTACGGCGGGGAGCTGTTTTTT
.	TRBV30	12	.	TRBJ1-1	CAWSPGNTEAFF	TGTGCCTGGAGCCCGGGAAACACTGAAGCTTTCTTT
medium-sized	TRBV5-6	13	.	TRBJ2-5	CASSGGWDRDQYF	TGTGCCAGCAGCGGAGGATGGGATAGAGACCAGTACTTC
.	TRBV5-1	15	.	TRBJ2-5	CASSLYPGLGETQYF	TGCGCCAGCAGCTTGTACCCAGGGCTGGGAGAGACCCAGTACTTC
.	TRBV12-3/TRBV12-4	13	.	TRBJ1-1	CASIKSREPEAFF	TGTGCCAGCATTAAAAGCCGGGAACCTGAAGCTTTCTTT
.	TRBV6-6	15	.	TRBJ1-5	CASSYGGRSNQPQHF	TGTGCCAGCAGTTACGGGGGCCGGAGCAATCAGCCCCAGCATTTT
.	TRBV28	14	.	TRBJ1-1	CASSMRALNTEAFF	TGTGCCAGCAGCATGAGAGCTCTGAACACTGAAGCTTTCTTT
medium-sized	TRBV30	15	TRBD1	TRBJ1-3	CAWSVGTGSGNTIYF	TGTGCCTGGAGTGTCGGGACAGGTAGTGGAAACACCATATATTTT
.	TRBV6-5	15	.	TRBJ1-5	CASSTIRDFNQPQHF	TGTGCCAGCAGTACAATAAGGGACTTCAATCAGCCCCAGCATTTT
.	TRBV5-1	15	.	TRBJ2-5	CASSLVPDSQETQYF	TGCGCCAGCAGCTTGGTACCGGACAGTCAAGAGACCCAGTACTTC
.	TRBV11-3	14	.	TRBJ2-5	CASSLGQRQETQYF	TGTGCCAGCAGCTTAGGGCAGCGCCAAGAGACCCAGTACTTC
.	TRBV6-4	14	TRBD2	TRBJ2-1	CASSGRTSGSELFF	TGTGCCAGCAGTGGTAGGACTAGCGGGAGTGAGCTGTTCTTC
.	TRBV6-1	14	.	TRBJ2-3	CASSESGGRGTQYF	TGTGCCAGCAGTGAATCGGGGGGCCGGGGTACGCAGTATTTT
once	TRBV7-2	16	TRBD2	TRBJ2-1	CASSPPGLANNNEQFF	TGTGCCAGCAGCCCTCCGGGACTAGCGAACAACAATGAGCAGTTCTTC
.	TRBV2	16	TRBD2	TRBJ2-2	CASSEDGGRETGELFF	TGTGCCAGCAGTGAGGATGGCGGGAGGGAAACCGGGGAGCTGTTTTTT
many	TRBV6-1	17	TRBD2	TRBJ2-1	CASSELWGTSVYNEQFF	TGTGCCAGCAGTGAGCTGTGGGGGACTAGCGTGTACAATGAGCAGTTCTTC
.	TRBV11-2	17	TRBD1	TRBJ2-1	CASSLYSGRGWYNEQFF	TGTGCCAGCAGCTTATACAGTGGCAGGGGGTGGTACAATGAGCAGTTCTTC
few	TRBV29-1	10	.	TRBJ1-2	CSVGREGYTF	TGCAGCGTTGGCAGGGAAGGCTACACCTTC
.	TRBV19	13	.	TRBJ1-4	CASSDRLGEKLFF	TGTGCCAGCTCTGACAGGTTGGGTGAAAAACTGTTTTTT
.	TRBV19	12	TRBD1	TRBJ1-2	CASSSDRVGYTF	TGTGCCAGTAGTTCCGACAGGGTCGGCTACACCTTC
.	TRBV5-6	13	.	TRBJ1-1	CASSFPASGEAFF	TGTGCCAGCAGCTTTCCGGCTTCAGGTGAAGCTTTCTTT
.	TRBV6-5	14	TRBD2	TRBJ2-5	CASRLAGGAETQYF	TGTGCCAGCAGGCTAGCGGGAGGGGCAGAGACCCAGTACTTC